The T cell receptor beta chain described here comes from a study of blood T cell repertoires in COVID-19. Across the whole study: Whether acute or convalescent, the COVID-19 samples came from the United States, Italy and Spain. Sources were T cells, B-cell-depleted T cells, or PBMCs; the material itself was cDNA or gDNA.

The assay was immunoSEQ multiplex PCR, and TCRdb's table has in-frame clones only and misses some. This sample carries about 310,000 clones, 75% to 90% of them seen once, and the ten largest clones take roughly 2%. The V gene's germline CDR1 is SGHRS and CDR2 YFSETQ. The CDR3 is 15 residues long. The ends lost 0 bases at V and 6 bases at J; junction bases unmatched: 5. The material sequenced was PBMCs or T cells enriched from blood (not recorded which). This chain connects TRBV5-1 to TRBJ2-1; 8 nucleotides match TRBD2. The TCR was taken from a man aged 25 to 40 who had recovered from COVID-19. This CDR3 is CASSLVGTRGNEQFF. The CDR3 bases are TGCGCCAGCAGCTTGGTAGGGACTAGAGGCAATGAGCAGTTCTTC.